The clone carrying this TCR beta chain was counted only a few times. The target antigen is unknown. From blood CD8+ and CD4+ T cells, TCR beta sequences were generated. The data belong to a study of CD8 T cells in Susac syndrome. When the RNA was reverse transcribed, random hexamers were used with an input of roughly 0.45 to 1 ug. Across 54 Vbeta and 13 Jbeta, TCR beta CDR3 was amplified with immunoSEQ multiplex PCR. TCRdb re-called the immunoSEQ multiplex PCR reads with MiXCR, one entry per CDR3 protein. The repertoire holds about 430,000 distinct CDR3 sequences, 75% to 90% seen once, with approximately 0.12% in the top ten. The CDR3 has 13 residues. Losses at the gene ends were 4 bases for V and 4 bases for J; bases not matched to a gene: 3. Germline values: CDR1 MGHDK, CDR2 SYGVNS. Study-level results: The authors acknowledged that the study's TCR sequencing and HLA analysis involved relatively few individuals.

The receptor was derived from a human donor with multiple sclerosis. Sequencing used CD8+ T cells from PBMCs. This chain uses TRBV25-1 with TRBJ1-2; 7 bases line up with TRBD1. The CDR3 here is CASSGGTVYGYTF. The CDR3 bases are TGTGCCAGCAGTGGCGGGACAGTCTATGGCTACACCTTC.